The 30 T cell receptor beta chains below all came from one sample that was sequenced in a study of T-cell memory formation after mild COVID-19. TCRdb redid the calling of the 5' RACE reads with MiXCR, one entry per CDR3 protein. This table holds approximately 50,000 distinct CDR3 sequences, 9.3% found once. Material for sequencing was PBMCs or a T cell subset sorted from them (not recorded which). These receptors came from an adult woman who had mild COVID-19 (a few samples of this study predate the infection). Cell type and time point are not known.

This clonotype was detected ten times or more. This chain uses TRBV12-3 or TRBV12-4 with TRBJ2-3; D might be TRBD2 (5 bases). There are 16 residues in the CDR3. Trimming cost V 7 bases and J 0 bases, with 17 bases left between them. CDR3 loop: CASIGGTATSTDTQYF. The CDR3 DNA reads as TGTGCCAGCATCGGAGGTACAGCAACTAGCACAGATACGCAGTATTTT.

This clonotype has ten or more counts. The J gene is TRBJ1-2, the V gene TRBV4-3, with D uncertain. Between the trimmed V and J ends, which lost 0 bases and 1 base, there was a span of 6 bases. This CDR3 comprises 14 residues. Germline CDR1 and CDR2: LGHNA and YSLEER. DNA of the CDR3: TGCGCCAGCAGCCAAGATCTTTTTAACTATGGCTACACCTTC. Amino acids: CASSQDLFNYGYTF.

This clonotype turned up a few times. This chain connects TRBV6-2 or TRBV6-3 to TRBJ2-5; 11 bases line up with TRBD2. CDR1 and CDR2 from the germline V gene are MNHEY and SVGEGT. V was clipped by 7 bases and J by 4 bases; unmatched bases: 8. The CDR3 loop spans 15 amino acids. Here the CDR3 reads CASTFTSGGSETQYF. The CDR3 DNA reads as TGTGCCAGCACCTTTACTAGCGGGGGTTCAGAGACCCAGTACTTC.

This rearrangement joins TRBV6-5 to TRBJ1-6; the D gene is possibly TRBD1 (5 bases). Trimming shortened V by 3 bases and J by 10 bases, and 13 bases separated the two germline ends. Germline assignment: CDR1 MNHEY and CDR2 SVGAGI. The CDR3 sequence is 14 residues long. The DNA of the CDR3 is TGTGCCAGCAGTTATAGAGGGGATGGATCACCCCTCCACTTT. Amino acids: CASSYRGDGSPLHF.

This clonotype was seen a few times. The gene calls are TRBV4-1 and TRBJ2-1; the match to TRBD2 covers 15 bases. The CDR3 has 21 amino acids. Germline V gene lookup returns CDR1 MGHRA and CDR2 YSYEKL. The V gene end was trimmed by 1 base and the J gene end by 4 bases; junction bases not matched to a gene: 14. CDR3 in DNA: TGCGCCAGCAGCCAAGCTCGGGGGTGGACTAGCGGGAGGGCCGAGTACAATGAGCAGTTCTTC. It encodes CASSQARGWTSGRAEYNEQFF.

This clonotype was observed at least ten times. The rearrangement links TRBV27 to TRBJ2-2; 14 nucleotides align to TRBD2. The CDR3 has 17 amino acids. Trimming took 8 bases from V and 7 from J; bases not matched to a gene: 12. Germline assignment: CDR1 MNHEY and CDR2 SMNVEV (reference sequence). The CDR3: CASSPRRLAGGGGELFF. CDR3 bases: TGTGCCAGCTCTCCTCGCCGACTAGCGGGGGGGGGCGGGGAGCTGTTTTTT.

The rearrangement uses TRBV3-1 and TRBJ2-3, with 13 bases aligning to TRBD2. V was clipped by 4 bases and J by 5 bases; unmatched bases: 3. There are 15 residues in the CDR3. The germline V gene has CDR1 LGHDT and CDR2 YNNKEL (reference sequence). The DNA for the CDR3 is TGTGCCAGCAGCCCCCGGACTAGCGGGGGAGATACGCAGTATTTT. Its translation is CASSPRTSGGDTQYF.

This clonotype was counted many times. The chain recombines TRBV5-1 with TRBJ2-1, with D perhaps matching TRBD1 (6 bases). V dropped 0 bases and J dropped 0 bases, with 13 bases sitting between them. Germline V lookup: CDR1 SGHRS, CDR2 YFSETQ. This CDR3 region has 17 residues. The CDR3 region is CASSLGLGGRSYNEQFF. CDR3 bases: TGCGCCAGCAGCTTGGGGCTTGGGGGCCGCTCCTACAATGAGCAGTTCTTC.

This clonotype was detected only a few times. The chain couples TRBV19 to TRBJ2-1, with TRBD2 identical over 12 bases. With V trimmed by 3 bases and J by 3 bases, 6 bases remained unmatched. This CDR3 is built from 17 residues. CDR1 and CDR2 from the germline V gene are LNHDA and SQIVND (reference sequence). The CDR3 nucleotides are TGTGCCAGTAGTATCGTCACTAGCGGGAGGTACTACAATGAGCAGTTCTTC. Protein: CASSIVTSGRYYNEQFF.

A few counts support this clonotype. The chain uses TRBV9 and TRBJ1-1; 8 bases line up with TRBD1. V trimming: 1 base; J trimming: 3 bases; junction bases outside the gene matches: 5. Germline assignment: CDR1 SGDLS and CDR2 YYNGEE. This CDR3 spans 15 amino acids. CDR3 residues: CASSVQGAGDTEAFF. The CDR3 region has the DNA TGTGCCAGCAGCGTACAGGGGGCAGGAGACACTGAAGCTTTCTTT.

This clonotype was picked up a small number of times. V and J are TRBV6-5 and TRBJ2-1; D gene unclear. The germline V gene has CDR1 MNHEY and CDR2 SVGAGI. The CDR3 sequence is 16 residues long. Trimming shortened V by 6 bases and J by 6 bases, and 21 bases separated the two germline ends. The CDR3 DNA sequence: TGTGCCAGCAGGCCCAATGGACGGATGTCCAGCAATGAGCAGTTCTTC. Amino acid sequence: CASRPNGRMSSNEQFF.

The chain is built from TRBV24-1 and TRBJ2-3; tentative D call: TRBD2 (5 bases). The CDR3 runs to 14 residues. CDR1 is KGHDR and CDR2 is SFDVKD in the germline V gene. Deletions cut 3 bases from V and 9 bases from J, with 15 bases between. CDR3 DNA sequence: TGTGCCACCAGTGATCTTCGGTTGGGGAGCACGCAGTATTTT. Translating it yields CATSDLRLGSTQYF.

By frequency in the sample, this clonotype is medium-sized. The chain employs TRBV7-6 and TRBJ2-3; D might be TRBD1 (6 bases). The ends were cut back, 10 bases at V and 1 base at J, with 18 bases in the middle. The CDR3 is made up of 15 amino acids. The germline gives CDR1 SGHVS, CDR2 FNYEAQ. CDR3 amino acids: CATTPTRGRTDTQYF. The CDR3 region has the DNA TGTGCCACCACACCGACCAGGGGCCGCACAGATACGCAGTATTTT.

The chain employs TRBV2 and TRBJ1-6, with 7 positions matching TRBD1. The CDR3 is 19 residues long. CDR1 is SNHLY, CDR2 FYNNEI, per germline. The J segment lost 0 bases and the V segment lost 8 bases, leaving 16 bases of the junction unmatched. The CDR3 protein is CASLELGTAPSSYNSPLHF. Here the CDR3 DNA reads TGTGCCAGCTTAGAGCTTGGGACAGCCCCTAGCTCCTATAATTCACCCCTCCACTTT.

The table lists this clonotype with a few counts. The chain uses TRBV12-3 or TRBV12-4 and TRBJ1-6; TRBD1 aligns across 7 bases. V lost 2 bases, J lost 4 bases, and 2 bases stayed unmatched. This CDR3 is built from 15 residues. CDR3 DNA sequence: TGTGCCAGCAGTTTATCGGGACAGTATAATTCACCCCTCCACTTT. This gives the protein CASSLSGQYNSPLHF.

With respect to this clonotype: Its ends do not fully match the called genes, so a read error is possible. The CDR3 DNA sequence: TGTGCTAGCAGCTTACCCCGGACAGGGGGAAGCACAGATACGCAGTATTTT. This encodes CASSLPRTGGSTDTQYF. This chain links TRBV7-7 with TRBJ2-3; 10 bases fit TRBD1. Germline V gene lookup returns CDR1 SSHAT and CDR2 FNYEAQ (reference sequence). The CDR3 has 17 residues.

The sample holds a few counts of this clonotype. The V call is TRBV29-1, the J call TRBJ1-2; unclear D gene. V lost 7 bases and J 4 bases, leaving 16 bases between the germline ends. From germline, CDR1 is SQVTM and CDR2 ANQGSEA. CDR3 length equals 13 residues. The CDR3, as DNA: TGCAGCGCGGGCAGCTATATGGCCTATGGCTACACCTTC. This translates into CSAGSYMAYGYTF.

This clonotype occurred a few times. V is TRBV20-1 and J is TRBJ1-1; D perhaps matches TRBD1 (5 bases). The CDR3 totals 12 residues. Trimming stripped 3 bases from V and 5 bases from J, with 10 bases between. Germline V gives CDR1 DFQATT, CDR2 SNEGSKA (reference sequence). The CDR3 DNA reads as TGCAGTGCTAGGTCAGGGTTAACTGAAGCTTTCTTT. Translating it yields CSARSGLTEAFF.

This clonotype was seen a handful of times. This rearrangement joins TRBV7-9 to TRBJ2-7, with unresolved D. The length of the CDR3 is 15 residues. V lost 0 bases and J 2 bases, leaving 11 bases between the germline ends. CDR1 and CDR2 from the germline V gene are SEHNR and FQNEAQ (reference sequence). The CDR3 sequence: CASSLAPSQAYEQYF. The CDR3 nucleotides are TGTGCCAGCAGCTTAGCCCCTAGTCAGGCCTACGAGCAGTACTTC.

This clonotype was found many times. The J gene is TRBJ2-5, the V gene TRBV11-2; either TRBD1 or TRBD2 may fit D (6 bases each). Trimming took 4 bases from V and 2 from J, leaving 11 bases between them. Germline-derived CDR1 and CDR2 are SGHAT and FQNNGV. The CDR3 consists of 14 residues. CDR3 DNA: TGTGCCAGCAGCTGGGGGGCCAGACAAGAGACCCAGTACTTC. Its translation: CASSWGARQETQYF.

This clonotype showed up many times. V and J are TRBV6-1 and TRBJ2-5; 13 positions agree with TRBD2. J lost 2 bases, V lost 4 bases, and 4 bases had no gene match. Germline V lookup: CDR1 MNHNS, CDR2 SASEGT. The CDR3 loop spans 16 amino acids. CDR3 region: CASSVGLAGVQETQYF. The CDR3 DNA sequence: TGTGCCAGCAGTGTAGGACTAGCGGGAGTTCAAGAGACCCAGTACTTC.

A few counts support this clonotype. J is TRBJ2-3 and V is TRBV12-3 or TRBV12-4, with no clear D. The CDR3 extends over 11 amino acids. V lost 6 bases to trimming and J lost 0 bases, with 1 base between them. The CDR3 DNA follows: TGTGCCAGCAGGAGCACAGATACGCAGTATTTT. Its protein is CASRSTDTQYF.

This clonotype was picked up many times. The V call is TRBV29-1, the J call TRBJ2-7; D is uncertain. V lost 6 bases to trimming and J lost 5 bases, with 20 bases between them. The CDR3 contains 14 residues. Germline-derived CDR1 and CDR2 are SQVTM and ANQGSEA. The CDR3 DNA sequence: TGCAGCGTCGCTCCCTATACAGATCTCGACGAGCAGTACTTC. Translation: CSVAPYTDLDEQYF.

This clonotype has at least ten counts. J is TRBJ2-3 and V is TRBV5-1, with 10 bases matching TRBD2. CDR3 length equals 17 residues. Germline assignment: CDR1 SGHRS and CDR2 YFSETQ. The ends lost 5 bases at V and 1 base at J; junction bases unmatched: 10. The CDR3 DNA follows: TGCGCCAGCAGGGATAGTACTAGCGGGATAGGCACAGATACGCAGTATTTT. It translates to CASRDSTSGIGTDTQYF. The whole variable domain, remainder taken from reference TRBV5-1 and TRBJ2-3, is KAGVTQTPRYLIKTRGQQVTLSCSPISGHRSVSWYQQTPGQGLQFLFEYFSETQRNKGNFPGRFSGRQFSNSRSEMNVSTLELGDSALYLCASRDSTSGIGTDTQYFGPGTRLTVL.

The table lists this clonotype with many counts. Relative to the germline gene, one junction end is altered; a read error may explain this. The chain has TRBV4-3 and TRBJ2-1, with D tentatively TRBD2 (5 bases). This CDR3 has 12 residues. From germline, CDR1 is LGHNA and CDR2 YSLEER. For the CDR3, the DNA is TGCGCCAGCAGCCGCCGAACGGACTGGCTGATCTTC. It yields the protein CASSRRTDWLIF.

The sample holds many counts of this clonotype. CDR3 region: CATSLRQGSFDGYTF. As DNA, the CDR3 is TGTGCCACCAGCTTGCGACAGGGGAGCTTTGATGGCTACACCTTC. The chain couples TRBV15 to TRBJ1-2, with 8 bases matching TRBD1. The V gene's germline CDR1 is LNHNV and CDR2 YYDKDF (reference sequence). With 5 bases clipped from V and 6 bases from J, the junction kept 11 bases outside the gene matches. This CDR3 is built from 15 residues.

This clonotype has more than one count but fewer than ten. This chain links TRBV25-1 with TRBJ2-3, with D maybe TRBD1 (6 bases). CDR3 length: 18 residues. The V end was cut by 3 bases, the J end by 5 bases, with 24 bases between. The V gene's germline CDR1 is MGHDK and CDR2 SYGVNS. The chain's CDR3 is CASSEAPGIQGQKDTQYF. The CDR3 DNA reads TGTGCCAGCAGTGAGGCCCCCGGCATCCAGGGGCAGAAAGATACGCAGTATTTT.

This clonotype has more than one count but fewer than ten. The gene calls are TRBV11-2 and TRBJ2-1; D remains unclear. The CDR3 contains 15 residues. V was clipped by 3 bases and J by 0 bases, with 9 bases between them. Germline assignment: CDR1 SGHAT and CDR2 FQNNGV. The CDR3 region is CASSFGASSYNEQFF. The CDR3 DNA is TGTGCCAGCAGCTTTGGAGCGAGCTCCTACAATGAGCAGTTCTTC.

This chain connects TRBV5-1 to TRBJ2-1, with 11 bases that match TRBD1. The CDR3 loop spans 20 amino acids. The V segment lost 0 bases and the J segment 3 bases; nucleotides outside the gene matches: 14. The V gene's germline CDR1 is SGHRS and CDR2 YFSETQ. The CDR3 region has the DNA TGCGCCAGCAGCTTGGCCGATGGGGACAGGGGGAACAATCACTACAATGAGCAGTTCTTC. Encoded protein: CASSLADGDRGNNHYNEQFF.

The sample holds one count of this clonotype. The V gene is TRBV10-3, the J gene TRBJ1-5; 7 bases map to TRBD1. CDR1 is ENHRY, CDR2 SYGVKD, per germline. V trimming: 6 bases; J trimming: 2 bases; junction bases outside the gene matches: 7. This CDR3 comprises 15 residues. The chain's CDR3 is CAIRSTGDGNQPQHF. The CDR3 DNA follows: TGTGCCATCAGATCAACAGGGGACGGCAATCAGCCCCAGCATTTT.